The TCR beta chain under discussion was sequenced for a study of T-cell memory formation after mild COVID-19. Whole-study findings and limits: Contracting clones from day 15 to 85 had balanced CD4/CD8; later expanders favoured CD4+.

Each CDR3 protein is one row after TCRdb ran MiXCR on the 5' RACE reads. The sample has fewer than 450,000 distinct CDR3 sequences, 20% to 25% seen once. Remarks on this clonotype: Its antigen is unidentified.

CDR3 size: 15 residues. In germline, CDR1 is SNHLY, CDR2 FYNNEI. J gave up 0 bases and V 8 bases, and 7 bases lay outside the gene matches. This sequence was found in an adult woman who had mild COVID-19 (a few samples of this study predate the infection). Cell type and time point are not known. Sample: PBMCs or a T cell subset sorted from them (not recorded which). This chain uses TRBV2 with TRBJ2-1, with 7 bases lining up with TRBD2. The DNA of the CDR3 is TGTGCCAGCGCCGCTAGCGGAAGCTCCTACAATGAGCAGTTCTTC. Its protein is CASAASGSSYNEQFF. Based on the CDR3 plus reference TRBV2 and TRBJ2-1, the full variable domain is EPEVTQTPSHQVTQMGQEVILRCVPISNHLYFYWYRQILGQKVEFLVSFYNNEISEKSEIFDDQFSVERPDGSNFTLKIRSTKLEDSAMYFCASAASGSSYNEQFFGPGTRLTVL.